This T cell receptor beta chain was sequenced in a study of shared clonotypes between healthy human individuals. Points from the study as a whole: Roughly 5% of naive CD4 clonotypes were shared across a handful of donors. There were few donors, and this limited the genetic and exposure-history diversity represented. Sampling included only blood; tissue repertoires likely differ.

CD8 cells classed as naive were CD45RO-negative and positively selected for CCR7, excluding terminally differentiated effector memory CD45RA+ cells. Points on this clone: The antigen remains unidentified. Other DNA sequences within the sample encode an identical CDR3.

The genomic DNA of each subset was split evenly across several immunoSEQ plates. This table comes from immunoSEQ multiplex PCR, and its TCRdb copy is limited to in-frame clones, with some not included. The table lists some 2 million clones, about 94% of them singletons, with roughly 1% in the top ten. Sequenced: naive CD8+ T cells sorted from blood. This receptor was identified in a man aged 18 to 30 in good health.

The CDR3: CASSYSAGYEQYF. Here the CDR3 DNA reads TGTGCCAGCAGTTACTCCGCCGGGTACGAGCAGTACTTC. This sequence joins TRBV6-5 and TRBJ2-7; the D is unclear. The V gene's germline CDR1 is MNHEY and CDR2 SVGAGI. Between the trimmed V and J ends, which lost 0 bases and 4 bases, there was a span of 7 bases. The CDR3 is 13 residues long.